This T cell receptor (beta chain) was documented in a study of blood T cell repertoires in COVID-19. Across the whole study: Acute-phase and convalescent COVID-19 samples originated in the United States, Italy and Spain. The cDNA or gDNA used as material had been derived from T cells, B-cell-depleted T cells, or PBMCs.

The V end lost 5 bases, the J end lost 4 bases, and 17 bases lay between the germline ends. The CDR3 is 15 amino acids. Looked up from germline, CDR1 is LNHDA and CDR2 is SQIVND (reference sequence). The method was immunoSEQ multiplex PCR; TCRdb's version includes in-frame clones alone and lacks a portion of them. Of some 41,000 clones in the sample, under 90% were seen once. This clonotype was sampled from a woman in her sixties or seventies with acute or convalescent COVID-19. Sequencing input: peripheral blood. V gene TRBV19 combines with J gene TRBJ1-1; D is uncertain. The CDR3 protein is CASSLSWAESTEAFF. CDR3 sequence (DNA): TGTGCCAGTAGTCTGAGCTGGGCTGAGAGCACTGAAGCTTTCTTT.